This TCR beta chain was observed in a study of blood T cell repertoires in COVID-19. Study-wide context: The samples span acute and convalescent COVID-19 from the United States, Italy and Spain. The cDNA or gDNA used as material had been derived from T cells, B-cell-depleted T cells, or PBMCs.

In the source study's methods: Amplification with reference gene primers provided the estimates of nucleated cell counts. Method: immunoSEQ multiplex PCR; TCRdb's copy keeps in-frame clones and lacks some. The V and J calls and clone size are taken from that table; D and trimming were inferred from the DNA. Among 110,000 or so clones listed, roughly nine tenths were seen once. This CDR3 region has 13 residues. With 5 bases clipped from V and 4 bases from J, the junction kept 1 base outside the gene matches. Germline CDR1 is ENHRY and CDR2 is SYGVKD. Sequenced sample: peripheral blood. The TCR originated in a human donor in a cohort sampled during active COVID-19. The V and J genes are TRBV10-3 and TRBJ1-4; 7 bases fit TRBD1. The CDR3 DNA reads TGTGCCATCAGTCCAGGGGGTAATGAAAAACTGTTTTTT. Encoded protein: CAISPGGNEKLFF.